This T cell receptor beta chain was recovered during a study of shared clonotypes between healthy human individuals. Only CD45RO-negative cells positively selected for CCR7 counted as naive CD8 cells, so terminally differentiated effector memory CD45RA+ cells were excluded. The germline gives CDR1 SGDLS, CDR2 YYNGEE. Trimming removed 3 bases from V and 5 bases from J, with 23 bases in between. There are 17 residues in the CDR3. The data were produced by immunoSEQ multiplex PCR, yet TCRdb's version contains in-frame clones alone and is incomplete. This sample carries millions of clones, about 94% of them seen once, and the ten largest clones take 0.85% to 1.2%.

Sequenced sample: naive CD8+ T cells sorted from blood. The origin of this receptor is a man between 18 and 35 years old in good health. The chain has TRBV9 and TRBJ2-5, with D unclear. The CDR3 region has the DNA TGTGCCAGCAGCGCGACCGGAGAACTCTCAGGCATGGAGACCCAGTACTTC. Translating it yields CASSATGELSGMETQYF. The full variable domain, with the rest looked up from reference TRBV9 and TRBJ2-5, is DSGVTQTPKHLITATGQRVTLRCSPRSGDLSVYWYQQSLDQGLQFLIQYYNGEERAKGNILERFSAQQFPDLHSELNLSSLELGDSALYFCASSATGELSGMETQYFGPGTRLLVL.